This TCR beta chain was recorded in a study of T cell responses to AZD1222 COVID-19 vaccine. The CDR3 contains 18 residues. V lost 5 bases to trimming and J lost 3 bases; unmatched junction nucleotides: 12. Germline CDR1 WNHNN, CDR2 SYGVQD (reference sequence). Data came from immunoSEQ multiplex PCR; TCRdb stores just in-frame clones and leaves some out. The table lists about 85,000 clones, about 86% of them singletons. The TCR was taken from an adult in good health. The rearrangement links TRBV10-1 to TRBJ1-5; 11 bases agree with TRBD1. This material consisted of peripheral blood, taken on day 0 of AZD1222 vaccination. Here the CDR3 reads CASSPPVGQGALNQPQHF. The CDR3 bases are TGCGCCAGCAGTCCCCCGGTCGGACAGGGGGCCCTCAATCAGCCCCAGCATTTT.